This section outlines one T cell receptor beta chain sequence together with its context. The antigen is undetermined. Trimming left V 2 bases short and J 7 bases short, with 6 bases between. The CDR3 covers 11 residues. The germline CDR1 and CDR2 sequences are LNHDA and SQIVND (reference sequence). Some clones are missing from TCRdb's copy, which holds only in-frame ones; the method was immunoSEQ multiplex PCR. The sample lists around 20,000 clones, approximately 90% occurring once. This sample stems from a study of lymphopenia after photon versus proton radiotherapy. Study observations and caveats: Relative stability marked proton patients; photon patients lost diversity and naive cells. Authors raise, but do not show, better survival with proton therapy. Post-nadir TCR diversity decline inversely tracked overall survival among those who died.

The material was peripheral blood, obtained from a patient treated with proton-based radiotherapy. The sequence was obtained from a man older than 75 with esophageal cancer. This rearrangement joins TRBV19 to TRBJ2-7; D possibly corresponds to TRBD1 (5 bases). The CDR3 region is CASSIRQEQYF. Here the CDR3 DNA reads TGTGCCAGTAGTATAAGACAGGAGCAGTACTTC.